This entry features one TCR beta chain sequence. Antigen specificity is unknown. J was trimmed by 6 bases and V by 5 bases; bases with no gene match: 9. The germline V gene encodes CDR1 SGHTA and CDR2 FQGNSA. This CDR3 has 16 amino acids. TCRdb used MiXCR to reprocess the reads, holding one entry per CDR3 protein. Of more than 400,000 distinct CDR3 sequences listed, about a quarter are singletons. This record comes from a study of T cell repertoires in cytomegalovirus infection. Overall study context: Carrying CMV and the relevant HLA type showed in public TCR beta signatures. Study results and limitations: In two of eight donors, the top clonotype was HLA-C-restricted CMV-specific.

Sequencing was carried out using PBMCs. The clonotype was recovered from a human donor in good health (CMV status not recorded). Some clones in this sample may be carry-over from other donors' samples. The V and J genes are TRBV7-2 and TRBJ1-5; 11 bases are shared with TRBD1. The CDR3 DNA reads as TGTGCCAGCAGCCAGGGGACAGGGGGTATGGGTCAGCCCCAGCATTTT. This sequence encodes CASSQGTGGMGQPQHF.